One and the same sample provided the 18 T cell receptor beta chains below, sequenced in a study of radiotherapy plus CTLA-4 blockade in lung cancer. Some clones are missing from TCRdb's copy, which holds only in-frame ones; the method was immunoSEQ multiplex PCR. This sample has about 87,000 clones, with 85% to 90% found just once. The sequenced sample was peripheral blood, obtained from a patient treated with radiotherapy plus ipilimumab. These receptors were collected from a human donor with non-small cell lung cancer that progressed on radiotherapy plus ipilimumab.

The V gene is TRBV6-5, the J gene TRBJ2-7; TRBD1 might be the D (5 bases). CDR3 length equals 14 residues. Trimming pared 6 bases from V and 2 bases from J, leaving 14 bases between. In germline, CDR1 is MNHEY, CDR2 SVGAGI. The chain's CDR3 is CASRRQRNAYEQYF. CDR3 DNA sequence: TGTGCCAGCAGGAGACAGAGGAACGCCTACGAGCAGTACTTC.

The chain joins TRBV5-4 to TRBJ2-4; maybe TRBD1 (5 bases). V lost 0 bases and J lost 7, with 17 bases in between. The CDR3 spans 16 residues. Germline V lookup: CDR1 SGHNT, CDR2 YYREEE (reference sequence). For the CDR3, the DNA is TGTGCCAGCAGCTTGGTCGGTAGGCAGGGTGAGAACATTCAGTACTTC. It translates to CASSLVGRQGENIQYF.

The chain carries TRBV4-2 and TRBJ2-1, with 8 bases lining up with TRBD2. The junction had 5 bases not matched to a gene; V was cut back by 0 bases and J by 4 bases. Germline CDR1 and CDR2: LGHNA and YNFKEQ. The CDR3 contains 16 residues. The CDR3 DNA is TGTGCCAGCAGCCAAGATGTAAGCGGGAGTTACAATGAGCAGTTCTTC. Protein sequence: CASSQDVSGSYNEQFF.

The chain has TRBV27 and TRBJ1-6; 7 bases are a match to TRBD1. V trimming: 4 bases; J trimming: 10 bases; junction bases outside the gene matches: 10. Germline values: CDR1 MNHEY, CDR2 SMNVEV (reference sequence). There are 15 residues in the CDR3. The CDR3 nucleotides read TGTGCCAGCAGTTCTCGACAGGGCCCCGGGTCACCCCTCCACTTT. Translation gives CASSSRQGPGSPLHF.

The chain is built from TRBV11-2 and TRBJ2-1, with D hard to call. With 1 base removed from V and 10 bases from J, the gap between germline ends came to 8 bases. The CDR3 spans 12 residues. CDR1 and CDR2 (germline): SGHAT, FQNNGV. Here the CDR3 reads CASSLVSAEQFF. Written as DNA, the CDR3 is TGTGCCAGCAGCTTAGTTTCGGCCGAGCAGTTCTTC.

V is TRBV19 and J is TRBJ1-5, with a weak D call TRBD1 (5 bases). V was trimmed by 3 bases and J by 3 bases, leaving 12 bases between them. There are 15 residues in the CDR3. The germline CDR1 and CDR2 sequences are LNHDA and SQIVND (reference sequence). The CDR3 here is CASSMGVQVNQPQHF. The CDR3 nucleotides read TGTGCCAGTAGTATGGGGGTTCAGGTCAATCAGCCCCAGCATTTT.

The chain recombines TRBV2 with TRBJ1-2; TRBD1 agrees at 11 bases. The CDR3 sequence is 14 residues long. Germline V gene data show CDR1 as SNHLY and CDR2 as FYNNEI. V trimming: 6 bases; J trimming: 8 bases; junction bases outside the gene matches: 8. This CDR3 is CASRQGQGAIGYTF. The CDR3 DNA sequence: TGTGCCAGCAGGCAAGGACAGGGGGCGATAGGCTACACCTTC. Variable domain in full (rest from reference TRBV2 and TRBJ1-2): EPEVTQTPSHQVTQMGQEVILRCVPISNHLYFYWYRQILGQKVEFLVSFYNNEISEKSEIFDDQFSVERPDGSNFTLKIRSTKLEDSAMYFCASRQGQGAIGYTFGSGTRLTVV.

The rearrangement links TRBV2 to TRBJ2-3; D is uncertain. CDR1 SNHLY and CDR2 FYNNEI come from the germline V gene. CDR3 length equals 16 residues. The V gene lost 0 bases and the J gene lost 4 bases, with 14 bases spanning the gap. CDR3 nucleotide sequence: TGTGCCAGCAGTGAAGCCCTCCTAAATTTGGCAGATACGCAGTATTTT. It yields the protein CASSEALLNLADTQYF.

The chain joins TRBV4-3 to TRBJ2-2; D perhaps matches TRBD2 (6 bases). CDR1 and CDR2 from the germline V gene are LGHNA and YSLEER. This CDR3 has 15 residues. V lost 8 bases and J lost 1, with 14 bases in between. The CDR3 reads CASSLTRVNTGELFF. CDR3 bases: TGCGCCAGCTCTTTGACTAGGGTGAACACCGGGGAGCTGTTTTTT.

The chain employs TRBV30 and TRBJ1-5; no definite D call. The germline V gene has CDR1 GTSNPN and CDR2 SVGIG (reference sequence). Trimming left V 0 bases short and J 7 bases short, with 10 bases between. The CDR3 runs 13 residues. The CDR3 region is CAWSVIEGQPQHF. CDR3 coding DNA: TGTGCCTGGAGTGTGATTGAAGGACAGCCCCAGCATTTT.

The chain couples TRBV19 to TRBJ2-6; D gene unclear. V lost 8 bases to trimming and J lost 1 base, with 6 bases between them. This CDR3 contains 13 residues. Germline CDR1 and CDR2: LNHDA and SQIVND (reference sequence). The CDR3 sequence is CASSGSGANVLTF. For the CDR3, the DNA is TGTGCCAGTTCTGGGTCTGGGGCCAACGTCCTGACTTTC.

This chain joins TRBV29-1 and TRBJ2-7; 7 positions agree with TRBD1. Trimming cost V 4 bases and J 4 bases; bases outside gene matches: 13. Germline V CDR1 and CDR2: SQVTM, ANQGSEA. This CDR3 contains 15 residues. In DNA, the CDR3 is TGCAGCGTTGCCGGGGTGGGGGACAGTGCATACGAGCAGTACTTC. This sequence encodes CSVAGVGDSAYEQYF.

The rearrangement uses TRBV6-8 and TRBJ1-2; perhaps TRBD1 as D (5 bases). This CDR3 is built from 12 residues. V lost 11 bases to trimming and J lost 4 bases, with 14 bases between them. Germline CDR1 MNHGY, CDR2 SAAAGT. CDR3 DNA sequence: TGTGCCGACGGGGGGTCCTCCTATGGCTACACCTTC. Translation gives CADGGSSYGYTF.

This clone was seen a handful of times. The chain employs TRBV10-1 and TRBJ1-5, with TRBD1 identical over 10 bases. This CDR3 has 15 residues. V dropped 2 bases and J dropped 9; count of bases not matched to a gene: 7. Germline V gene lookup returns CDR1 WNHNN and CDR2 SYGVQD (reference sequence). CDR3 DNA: TGCGCCAGCAGTGAGACGGACAGGGGGAACCGGCCCCAGCATTTT. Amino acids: CASSETDRGNRPQHF.

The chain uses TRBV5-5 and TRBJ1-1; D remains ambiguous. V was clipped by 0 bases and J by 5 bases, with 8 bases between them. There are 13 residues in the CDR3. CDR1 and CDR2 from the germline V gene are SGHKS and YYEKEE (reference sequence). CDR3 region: CASSLEVSTEAFF. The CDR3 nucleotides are TGTGCCAGCAGCTTGGAGGTATCTACTGAAGCTTTCTTT. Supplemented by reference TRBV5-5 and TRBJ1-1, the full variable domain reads DAGVTQSPTHLIKTRGQQVTLRCSPISGHKSVSWYQQVLGQGPQFIFQYYEKEERGRGNFPDRFSARQFPNYSSELNVNALLLGDSALYLCASSLEVSTEAFFGQGTRLTVV.

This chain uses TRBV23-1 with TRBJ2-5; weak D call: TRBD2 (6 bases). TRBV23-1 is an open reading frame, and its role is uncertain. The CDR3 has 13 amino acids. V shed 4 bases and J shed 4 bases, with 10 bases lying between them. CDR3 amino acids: CASSRGDGETQYF. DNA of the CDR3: TGCGCCAGCAGTCGGGGGGATGGAGAGACCCAGTACTTC.

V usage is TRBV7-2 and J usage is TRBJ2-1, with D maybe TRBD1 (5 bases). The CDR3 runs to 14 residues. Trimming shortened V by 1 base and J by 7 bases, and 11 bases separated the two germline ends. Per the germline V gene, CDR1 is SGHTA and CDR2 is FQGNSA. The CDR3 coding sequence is TGTGCCAGCAGCTTAGGACCCAGGGTTAATGAGCAGTTCTTC. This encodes CASSLGPRVNEQFF.

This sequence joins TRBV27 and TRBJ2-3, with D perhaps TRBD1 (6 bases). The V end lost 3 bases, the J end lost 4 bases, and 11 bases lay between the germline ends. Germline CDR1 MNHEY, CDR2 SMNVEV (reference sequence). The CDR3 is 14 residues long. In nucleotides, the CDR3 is TGTGCCAGCAGTTTCCCAGGGGCGGCAGATACGCAGTATTTT. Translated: CASSFPGAADTQYF.